This T cell receptor beta chain was profiled in a study of shared clonotypes between healthy human individuals. Germline loops: CDR1 MDHEN, CDR2 SYDVKM. The CDR3 spans 12 residues. CD8 memory combined CD45RO+ cells with CCR7-negative CD45RA+ TemRA cells. Study outcomes and limitations: The study found lower generation probabilities in non-shared clonotypes than in those shared by all four donors. Naive subsets, compared against memory subsets, generally had larger estimated richness values.

The authors split each subset's genomic DNA evenly across several immunoSEQ plates. Repertoires were generated with immunoSEQ multiplex PCR, while TCRdb's copy carries only in-frame clones and drops some. This table holds approximately 95,000 clones, roughly 69% found once. In the case of this clone: Its antigen is undetermined. Mismatch with germline at one junction end may stem from a read error.

Sequencing was performed on memory CD8+ T cells sorted from blood. Indicated subset: CD45RO+ cells pooled with CCR7-negative TemRA cells. This chain uses TRBV28 with TRBJ2-7; D may be TRBD1 (5 bases). This receptor was obtained from a young man in good health. For the CDR3, the DNA is TGTGCCAGCAGTTTTCCATCAGGGCCCTCAGCCTTC. It specifies CASSFPSGPSAF.